This is a list of T cell receptor beta chains from one sample in a study of blood T cells in healthy people across ages. TCRdb re-called the 5' RACE reads through MiXCR, storing one row per CDR3 protein. The table has hundreds of thousands of distinct CDR3 sequences, approximately 35% seen once. Sequencing was done on a sample of blood. These receptors were collected from a man younger than 30 in good health. The CDR3 runs from the conserved cysteine through the conserved F or W. D genes are given only for firm matches. Expanded clones get a size class; other rows say once, few or many, or leave the size out.

clone size,V gene,J gene,D gene,CDR3 protein,CDR3 DNA
-,TRBV5-1,TRBJ1-1,-,CASSLETGTSNTEAFF,TGCGCCAGCAGCTTAGAGACCGGGACATCGAACACTGAAGCTTTCTTT
few,TRBV12-3/TRBV12-4,TRBJ2-7,-,CASSVGVLYEQYF,TGTGCCAGCAGTGTTGGAGTGCTCTACGAGCAGTACTTC
few,TRBV20-1,TRBJ2-5,-,CSARGNRETQYF,TGCAGTGCTAGAGGGAACAGGGAGACCCAGTACTTC
-,TRBV9,TRBJ1-1,-,CASSERDIEAFF,TGTGCCAGCAGCGAAAGGGACATTGAAGCTTTCTTT
-,TRBV20-1,TRBJ2-1,-,CSVHPGTNNEQFF,TGCAGTGTTCACCCGGGGACGAACAATGAGCAGTTCTTC
-,TRBV5-1,TRBJ2-2,TRBD1,CASSGYTGGTGELFF,TGCGCCAGCAGCGGATATACAGGGGGCACCGGGGAGCTGTTTTTT
few,TRBV5-1,TRBJ2-5,TRBD2,CASSLGTSGRQETQYF,TGCGCCAGCAGCTTAGGGACTAGCGGGCGTCAAGAGACCCAGTACTTC
-,TRBV7-2,TRBJ1-2,-,CASSPVNYGYTF,TGTGCCAGCAGCCCCGTTAACTATGGCTACACCTTC
-,TRBV20-1,TRBJ2-5,TRBD2,CSAAGAGGYNEQYF,TGCAGTGCCGCCGGCGCGGGGGGATACAATGAGCAGTACTTC
-,TRBV27,TRBJ2-7,TRBD1,CASSPAGTGGSEQYF,TGTGCCAGCAGCCCAGCCGGGACAGGGGGCAGCGAGCAGTACTTC
-,TRBV9,TRBJ2-2,-,CASSVQGSTPGELFF,TGTGCCAGCAGCGTACAGGGCAGCACCCCCGGGGAGCTGTTTTTT
few,TRBV3-1,TRBJ1-2,-,CASSQESRDYGYTF,TGTGCCAGCAGCCAAGAATCGAGGGACTATGGCTACACCTTC
-,TRBV4-3,TRBJ1-3,-,CASSQDMRQCSGNTIYF,TGCGCCAGCAGCCAAGATATGAGACAGTGCTCTGGAAACACCATATATTTT
-,TRBV28,TRBJ2-2,-,CASTALVGELFF,TGTGCCAGCACCGCCTTGGTAGGGGAGCTGTTTTTT
-,TRBV20-1,TRBJ2-7,-,CGARPQGYEQYF,TGCGGTGCTAGACCACAGGGATACGAGCAGTACTTC
few,TRBV6-2/TRBV6-3,TRBJ2-7,-,CASSRGGYSSYNEQYF,TGTGCCAGCAGCCGAGGGGGATACAGCTCCTACAATGAGCAGTACTTC
-,TRBV15,TRBJ2-7,-,CATSRGRTPSYEQYF,TGTGCCACCAGCAGAGGAAGGACACCCTCCTACGAGCAGTACTTC
once,TRBV5-1,TRBJ2-2,TRBD2,CASSSGGTSAGELFF,TGCGCCAGCAGCTCCGGAGGGACTAGCGCCGGGGAGCTGTTTTTT
-,TRBV20-1,TRBJ2-1,TRBD2,CSATSQRGPYYNEQFF,TGCAGTGCTACCTCACAGCGGGGGCCATACTACAATGAGCAGTTCTTC
few,TRBV5-5,TRBJ1-4,TRBD1,CASSFETGGNNNEKLFF,TGTGCCAGCAGCTTCGAGACAGGGGGGAATAATAATGAAAAACTGTTTTTT
-,TRBV4-2,TRBJ2-3,TRBD2,CASSQGPLAGTDTQYF,TGTGCCAGCAGCCAAGGGCCACTAGCGGGCACAGATACGCAGTATTTT
-,TRBV12-3/TRBV12-4,TRBJ1-4,TRBD1,CASSLQQGINEKLFF,TGTGCCAGCAGTTTACAACAGGGGATAAATGAAAAACTGTTTTTT
few,TRBV6-5,TRBJ2-6,-,CASSAPRFGANVLTF,TGTGCCAGCAGTGCCCCCCGGTTTGGGGCCAACGTCCTGACTTTC
few,TRBV5-5,TRBJ1-5,TRBD1,CASSFYGTGGIGNQPQHF,TGTGCCAGCAGCTTTTACGGGACAGGGGGGATTGGGAATCAGCCCCAGCATTTT
few,TRBV24-1,TRBJ2-3,-,CATSRGKSDTQYF,TGTGCCACCAGTCGGGGGAAGTCAGATACGCAGTATTTT
-,TRBV12-3/TRBV12-4,TRBJ2-2,TRBD1,CASSFRGQGTGELFF,TGTGCCAGCAGTTTCCGGGGACAGGGCACCGGGGAGCTGTTTTTT
-,TRBV20-1,TRBJ2-7,-,CSASWEQNRAEQYF,TGCAGTGCTAGTTGGGAACAAAACCGTGCCGAGCAGTACTTC
-,TRBV20-1,TRBJ2-3,-,CSASSLGRDTQYF,TGCAGTGCTAGCAGTCTGGGGCGAGATACGCAGTATTTT
many,TRBV4-3,TRBJ2-4,-,CASSQDTWAEGSKNIQYF,TGCGCCAGCAGCCAAGATACATGGGCAGAAGGTAGCAAAAACATTCAGTACTTC
-,TRBV3-1,TRBJ2-2,-,CASSQGIGFSGELFF,TGTGCCAGCAGCCAAGGGATAGGGTTTTCCGGGGAGCTGTTTTTT
-,TRBV4-1,TRBJ1-5,TRBD1,CASSQGTGRLGNQPQHF,TGCGCCAGCAGCCAAGGGACAGGGAGACTTGGCAATCAGCCCCAGCATTTT
-,TRBV13,TRBJ2-1,TRBD2,CASSGIAGESSYNEQFF,TGTGCCAGCAGCGGGATAGCGGGCGAAAGCTCCTACAATGAGCAGTTCTTC
-,TRBV14,TRBJ2-1,TRBD1,CASKTQGYPLNEQFF,TGTGCCAGCAAAACACAGGGGTATCCACTGAATGAGCAGTTCTTC
few,TRBV12-3/TRBV12-4,TRBJ2-3,-,CASSHQGGWGTDTQYF,TGTGCCAGCAGCCATCAGGGAGGTTGGGGGACAGATACGCAGTATTTT
-,TRBV28,TRBJ2-1,TRBD2,CASSLGSGGGKNEQFF,TGTGCCAGCAGTTTAGGTAGCGGGGGAGGGAAGAATGAGCAGTTCTTC
-,TRBV7-2,TRBJ2-5,-,CASSLPGTQYF,TGTGCCAGCAGCTTACCAGGGACCCAGTACTTC
-,TRBV18,TRBJ2-5,-,CASSPTSGLQETQYF,TGTGCCAGCTCACCTACCTCAGGGCTCCAAGAGACCCAGTACTTC
-,TRBV7-9,TRBJ1-1,TRBD1,CASSPPGGGTATEAFF,TGTGCCAGCAGCCCACCAGGGGGCGGAACCGCCACTGAAGCTTTCTTT
-,TRBV20-1,TRBJ2-7,-,CSAVGRGARNEQYF,TGCAGTGCCGTGGGACGGGGGGCTCGCAATGAGCAGTACTTC
-,TRBV7-2,TRBJ1-6,-,CASSLGGQANSPLHF,TGTGCCAGCAGCTTGGGGGGCCAGGCGAATTCACCCCTCCACTTT
many,TRBV4-3,TRBJ2-5,-,CASSQQLKETQYF,TGCGCCAGCAGCCAACAGTTAAAAGAGACCCAGTACTTC
few,TRBV12-3/TRBV12-4,TRBJ2-7,-,CASSGPYRSEQYF,TGTGCCAGCAGTGGGCCATATAGAAGCGAGCAGTACTTC